These 19 T cell receptor beta chains originate from one sample sequenced in a study of blood T cell repertoires in COVID-19. TCRdb's copy holds only in-frame clones and misses some; the assay was immunoSEQ multiplex PCR. The sample holds about 170,000 clones, approximately 80% seen once. The sequencing sample was made of peripheral blood. The origin of the receptors is a woman between 40 and 55 years old with COVID-19, enrolled during active disease.

The chain employs TRBV7-9 and TRBJ2-7, with D maybe TRBD1 (5 bases). CDR1 is SEHNR, CDR2 FQNEAQ, per germline (reference sequence). V was shortened by 7 bases and J by 5 bases, with 12 bases between the two germline ends. This CDR3 is built from 12 residues. The CDR3 region is CASNNIRDEQYV. CDR3 nucleotides: TGTGCCAGCAACAACATCAGGGACGAGCAGTACGTC.

CDR3 in DNA: TGTGCCAGCAGCCCCTCCGGGGCGGGATTAACAGATACGCAGTATTTT. Its protein product is CASSPSGAGLTDTQYF. The chain links TRBV11-3 to TRBJ2-3, with a weak D call TRBD2 (6 bases). CDR1 and CDR2 (germline): SGHNT, YENEEA. The ends were cut back, 5 bases at V and 3 bases at J, with 18 bases in the middle. The CDR3 is made up of 16 amino acids.

The chain has TRBV10-1 and TRBJ1-6; D may be TRBD1 (5 bases). V was clipped by 6 bases and J by 7 bases, with 10 bases between them. Germline V gene sequence: CDR1 WNHNN, CDR2 SYGVQD (reference sequence). There are 13 residues in the CDR3. The CDR3 loop is CASRAGWNSPLHF. CDR3 sequence (DNA): TGCGCCAGCAGGGCAGGGTGGAATTCACCCCTCCACTTT.

V and J are TRBV29-1 and TRBJ1-2; 10 nucleotides agree with TRBD1. Per the germline V gene, CDR1 is SQVTM and CDR2 is ANQGSEA. V lost 2 bases, J lost 5 bases, and 2 bases stayed unmatched. This CDR3 has 13 amino acids. This chain's CDR3 is CSVEQGQGYGYTF. Here the CDR3 DNA reads TGCAGCGTTGAACAGGGACAGGGGTATGGCTACACCTTC.

This rearrangement joins TRBV19 to TRBJ2-7; TRBD1 aligns across 7 bases. There are 14 residues in the CDR3. The V and J ends lost 9 bases and 2 bases, in that order; junction bases with no gene match: 10. Germline V gives CDR1 LNHDA, CDR2 SQIVND (reference sequence). The CDR3 DNA sequence: TGTGCCAGCGCCATAGGCCAGGGGGCCTACGAGCAGTACTTC. This encodes CASAIGQGAYEQYF.

The V gene is TRBV2, the J gene TRBJ2-2; D is perhaps TRBD2 (6 bases). The germline V gene encodes CDR1 SNHLY and CDR2 FYNNEI. Trimming pared 4 bases from V and 5 bases from J, leaving 11 bases between. The CDR3 has 14 residues. The CDR3 coding sequence is TGTGCCAGCAGTGGGGACTCGGGGACCGGGGAGCTGTTTTTT. As protein: CASSGDSGTGELFF.

This chain connects TRBV3-1 (or the pseudogene TRBV3-2) to TRBJ2-7, with D hard to call. V lost 0 bases to trimming and J lost 0 bases, with 3 bases between them. CDR1 and CDR2 from the germline V gene are LGHDT and YNNKEL (reference sequence). The CDR3 extends over 13 amino acids. The CDR3 protein is CASSQDVSYEQYF. The CDR3 DNA follows: TGTGCCAGCAGCCAAGACGTCTCCTACGAGCAGTACTTC.

J is TRBJ2-3 and V is TRBV29-1; 8 nucleotides agree with TRBD2. The CDR3 has 15 amino acids. The J segment lost 2 bases and the V segment lost 2 bases, leaving 6 bases of the junction unmatched. Germline-derived CDR1 and CDR2 are SQVTM and ANQGSEA. CDR3 in DNA: TGCAGCGTTGAAACGGGACTAGAGGTCACAGATACGCAGTATTTT. Protein sequence: CSVETGLEVTDTQYF.

The chain employs TRBV27 and TRBJ2-7; 7 bases are a match to TRBD1. This CDR3 region has 15 residues. Germline assignment: CDR1 MNHEY and CDR2 SMNVEV (reference sequence). Trimming removed 7 bases from V and 2 bases from J; junction bases left unmatched: 11. Written as DNA, the CDR3 is TGTGCCAGCAAACCGACAGGGATGGGTGCCTACGAGCAGTACTTC. The encoded protein is CASKPTGMGAYEQYF.

The chain couples TRBV9 to TRBJ1-3, with 7 bases matching TRBD1. This CDR3 comprises 14 residues. The germline gives CDR1 SGDLS, CDR2 YYNGEE. J lost 3 bases, V lost 3 bases, and 3 bases had no gene match. CDR3 sequence reads: CASSGQGSGNTIYF. The DNA for the CDR3 is TGTGCCAGCAGCGGACAGGGTAGTGGAAACACCATATATTTT. Full variable domain (missing parts from reference TRBV9 and TRBJ1-3): DSGVTQTPKHLITATGQRVTLRCSPRSGDLSVYWYQQSLDQGLQFLIQYYNGEERAKGNILERFSAQQFPDLHSELNLSSLELGDSALYFCASSGQGSGNTIYFGEGSWLTVV.

The chain carries TRBV15 and TRBJ1-2, with no clear D. Germline lookup yields CDR1 LNHNV and CDR2 YYDKDF (reference sequence). This CDR3 spans 15 amino acids. V was cut by 1 base and J by 8 bases, with 17 bases left in between. The CDR3 nucleotides read TGTGCCACCAGCAGAGCCTCGGGCGGGGTCGGAGGCTACACCTTC. Amino acid sequence: CATSRASGGVGGYTF.

This clone was recorded many times. J is TRBJ2-5 and V is TRBV15, with 7 bases identical to TRBD2. The germline V gene encodes CDR1 LNHNV and CDR2 YYDKDF (reference sequence). The trim removed 1 base at V and 6 bases at J, leaving 5 bases unmatched. The CDR3 runs 14 residues. The CDR3 nucleotides are TGTGCCACCAGCAGAGTGGCGGGAGTAAAGACCCAGTACTTC. It specifies CATSRVAGVKTQYF.

This chain joins TRBV3-1 (or the pseudogene TRBV3-2) and TRBJ2-3; the match to TRBD2 covers 10 bases. CDR1 and CDR2 (germline): LGHDT, YNNKEL (reference sequence). V shed 4 bases and J 6 bases; nucleotides not matched to a gene: 16. CDR3 length: 18 residues. This CDR3 is CASSPRRRSGRAADTQYF. The CDR3 DNA sequence: TGTGCCAGCAGCCCCCGCCGTAGGAGCGGGAGGGCTGCCGATACGCAGTATTTT.

The V call is TRBV7-2, the J call TRBJ2-1, with TRBD2 identical over 10 bases. Looked up from germline, CDR1 is SGHTA and CDR2 is FQGNSA. V gave up 0 bases and J gave up 4 bases; unmatched junction bases: 3. CDR3 length equals 16 residues. DNA of the CDR3: TGTGCCAGCAGCTTAGCGTTAGCGGGAGGTTACAATGAGCAGTTCTTC. It codes for CASSLALAGGYNEQFF.

V gene TRBV2 combines with J gene TRBJ2-5; no clear D gene. Trimming pared 2 bases from V and 1 base from J, leaving 11 bases between. Germline V lookup: CDR1 SNHLY, CDR2 FYNNEI. The CDR3 has 15 amino acids. The DNA of the CDR3 is TGTGCCAGCAGTGAACCTAGGTTAGCCCAAGAGACCCAGTACTTC. This gives the protein CASSEPRLAQETQYF.

V usage is TRBV5-1 and J usage is TRBJ1-6, with 8 bases identical to TRBD1. V was clipped by 5 bases and J by 9 bases; unmatched bases: 7. This CDR3 has 14 residues. Germline V lookup: CDR1 SGHRS, CDR2 YFSETQ. The CDR3 coding sequence is TGCGCCAGCAGTCCCGACAGGGGAGGTTCACCCCTCCACTTT. This gives the protein CASSPDRGGSPLHF.

The chain combines TRBV28 with TRBJ2-2; no definite D call. CDR3 length: 13 residues. Trimming took 1 base from V and 4 from J, leaving 4 bases between them. Germline loops: CDR1 MDHEN, CDR2 SYDVKM. CDR3 sequence: CASSLSSTGELFF. CDR3 DNA: TGTGCCAGCAGTTTATCTAGCACCGGGGAGCTGTTTTTT. Drawing the rest from reference TRBV28 and TRBJ2-2, the complete variable domain is DVKVTQSSRYLVKRTGEKVFLECVQDMDHENMFWYRQDPGLGLRLIYFSYDVKMKEKGDIPEGYSVSREKKERFSLILESASTNQTSMYLCASSLSSTGELFFGEGSRLTVL.

The chain couples TRBV7-6 to TRBJ2-5; no definite D call. V was pared by 1 base and J by 5 bases, with 14 bases between. CDR3 size: 15 residues. Germline CDR1 is SGHVS and CDR2 is FNYEAQ. The CDR3, as DNA: TGTGCCAGCAGCTTAGGGCCTAATCGGGTTGAGACCCAGTACTTC. It yields the protein CASSLGPNRVETQYF.

This chain uses TRBV7-2 with TRBJ1-5; possible D gene TRBD1, 6 bases. The CDR3 contains 14 residues. The V end was cut by 5 bases, the J end by 5 bases, with 13 bases between. CDR1 is SGHTA, CDR2 FQGNSA, per germline. For the CDR3, the DNA is TGTGCCAGCAGCCACTACAGGGCCGATCAGCCCCAGCATTTT. Encoded protein: CASSHYRADQPQHF.